The clone carrying this TCR beta chain was seen only once. This specimen comes from a study of T cells in Graves' hyperthyroidism and ophthalmopathy. Germline loops: CDR1 MRHNA, CDR2 SNTAGT. The CDR3 contains 15 residues. Trimming removed 5 bases from V and 0 bases from J; junction bases left unmatched: 4. RNA transcripts provided the source from which TCR beta CDR3 regions were amplified. The HTBI primer set served for first-round RT-PCR of the TCR CDR3. TCRdb used MiXCR to reprocess the multiplex PCR reads, holding one entry per CDR3 protein. The data contain roughly 380,000 distinct CDR3 sequences, roughly 13% of them singletons.

This TCR came from a woman between 18 and 29 years old with Graves' hyperthyroidism. J is TRBJ2-1 and V is TRBV6-4, with 7 bases that match TRBD1. Sequencing was done on a sample of blood. The CDR3 here is CASSQQGISYNEQFF. The CDR3 DNA reads TGTGCCAGCAGTCAACAGGGGATCTCCTACAATGAGCAGTTCTTC.